This T cell receptor beta chain was sequenced for a study of brain T cells in children with intractable seizures. The CDR3 is 15 residues long. The V gene lost 1 base and the J gene lost 7 bases, with 14 bases spanning the gap. The germline V gene has CDR1 MNHEY and CDR2 SMNVEV (reference sequence). Described time point: blood from clinic visit 5 months post-surgery; TSC patient then seizure free. Surgery cases with the highest brain T cell transcript signatures were chosen for sequencing. At least one anti-epileptic drug was given before surgery. Remarks on this clone: The antigen remains unidentified.

Overall study findings and caveats: Only CDR3 sequence similarity suggested viral specificity, without known HCMV serostatus. Pre-surgery blood may have been undersampled, hiding some clones.

Sequencing was performed with immunoSEQ multiplex PCR; in TCRdb, only in-frame clones are kept and a portion is missing. Among under 400,000 clones, over 90% were seen once, and the ten largest hold 5.5% to 6%. The starting material was peripheral blood, obtained about 5 months after surgery. V usage is TRBV27 and J usage is TRBJ2-1, with unresolved D. The sequence was collected from a boy under two years old with tuberous sclerosis and intractable seizures. In DNA form, the CDR3 reads TGTGCCAGCAGTTTATTACCCATGGGGTCGAATGAGCAGTTCTTC. Residues: CASSLLPMGSNEQFF.